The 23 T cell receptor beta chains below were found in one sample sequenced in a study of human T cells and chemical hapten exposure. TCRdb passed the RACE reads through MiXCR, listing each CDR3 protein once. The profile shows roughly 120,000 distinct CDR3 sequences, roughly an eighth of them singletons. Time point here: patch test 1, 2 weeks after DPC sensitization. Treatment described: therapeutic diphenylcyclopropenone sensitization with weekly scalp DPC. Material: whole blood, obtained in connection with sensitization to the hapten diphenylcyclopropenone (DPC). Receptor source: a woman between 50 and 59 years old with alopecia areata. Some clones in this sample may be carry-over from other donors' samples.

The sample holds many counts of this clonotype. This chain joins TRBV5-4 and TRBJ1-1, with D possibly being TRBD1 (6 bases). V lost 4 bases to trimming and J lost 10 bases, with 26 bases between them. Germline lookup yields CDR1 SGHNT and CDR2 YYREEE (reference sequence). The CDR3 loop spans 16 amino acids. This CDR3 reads CASSPSYRSGDRPAFF. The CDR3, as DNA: TGTGCCAGCAGCCCGTCGTATAGGTCAGGGGATCGCCCAGCTTTCTTT.

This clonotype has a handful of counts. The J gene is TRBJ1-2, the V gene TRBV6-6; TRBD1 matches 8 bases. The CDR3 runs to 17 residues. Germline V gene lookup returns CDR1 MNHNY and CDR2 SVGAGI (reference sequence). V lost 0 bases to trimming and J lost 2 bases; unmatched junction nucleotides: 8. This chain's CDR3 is CASSYSLQGAPNYGYTF. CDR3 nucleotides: TGTGCCAGCAGTTACTCTCTTCAGGGGGCACCCAACTATGGCTACACCTTC.

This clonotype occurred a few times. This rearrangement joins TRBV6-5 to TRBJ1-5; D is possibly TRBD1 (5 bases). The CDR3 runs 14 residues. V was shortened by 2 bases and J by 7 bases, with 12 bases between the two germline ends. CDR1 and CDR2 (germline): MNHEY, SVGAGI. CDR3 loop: CASSYGQGRQPQHF. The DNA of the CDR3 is TGTGCCAGCAGTTACGGGCAGGGTAGACAGCCCCAGCATTTT.

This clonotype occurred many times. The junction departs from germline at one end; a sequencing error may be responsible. The CDR3: CASSPGRNDNEQFF. The CDR3 bases are TGTGCTAGCAGCCCAGGGCGTAATGACAATGAGCAGTTCTTC. This chain uses TRBV7-7 with TRBJ2-1; a weak D match, TRBD1 (5 bases). CDR3 size: 14 residues. CDR1 is SSHAT, CDR2 FNYEAQ, per germline (reference sequence).

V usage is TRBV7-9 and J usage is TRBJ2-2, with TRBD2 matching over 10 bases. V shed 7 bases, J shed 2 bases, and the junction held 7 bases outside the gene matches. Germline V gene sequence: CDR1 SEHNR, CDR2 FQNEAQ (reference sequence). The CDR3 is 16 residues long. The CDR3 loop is CASTPTSGINTGELFF. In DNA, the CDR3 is TGTGCCAGCACCCCTACTAGCGGGATTAACACCGGGGAGCTGTTTTTT.

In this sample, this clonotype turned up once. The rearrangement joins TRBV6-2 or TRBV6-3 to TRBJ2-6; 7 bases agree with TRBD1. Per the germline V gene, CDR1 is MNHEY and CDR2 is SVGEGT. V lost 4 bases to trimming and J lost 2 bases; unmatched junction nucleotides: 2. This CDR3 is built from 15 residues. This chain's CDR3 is CASSSGQAGANVLTF. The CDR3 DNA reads TGTGCCAGCAGTTCAGGACAGGCTGGGGCCAACGTCCTGACTTTC.

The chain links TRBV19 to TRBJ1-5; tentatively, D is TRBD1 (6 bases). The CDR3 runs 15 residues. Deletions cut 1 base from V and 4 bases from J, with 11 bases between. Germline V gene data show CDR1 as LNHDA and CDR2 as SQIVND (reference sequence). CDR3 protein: CASSIVVGGNQPQHF. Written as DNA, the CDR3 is TGTGCCAGTAGTATAGTAGTAGGGGGAAATCAGCCCCAGCATTTT.

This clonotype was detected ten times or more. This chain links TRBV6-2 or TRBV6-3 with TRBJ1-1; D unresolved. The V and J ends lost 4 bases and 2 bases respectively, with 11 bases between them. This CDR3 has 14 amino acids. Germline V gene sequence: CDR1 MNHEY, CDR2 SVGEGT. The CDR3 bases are TGTGCCAGCAGTTCTACTCTGAGAAACACTGAAGCTTTCTTT. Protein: CASSSTLRNTEAFF.

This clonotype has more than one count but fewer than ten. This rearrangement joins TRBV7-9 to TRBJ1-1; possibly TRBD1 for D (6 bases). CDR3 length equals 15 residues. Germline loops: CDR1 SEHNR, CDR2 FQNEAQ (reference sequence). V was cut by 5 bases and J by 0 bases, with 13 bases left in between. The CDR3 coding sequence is TGTGCCAGCAGCCCTATCGGACAGATGAACACTGAAGCTTTCTTT. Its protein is CASSPIGQMNTEAFF.

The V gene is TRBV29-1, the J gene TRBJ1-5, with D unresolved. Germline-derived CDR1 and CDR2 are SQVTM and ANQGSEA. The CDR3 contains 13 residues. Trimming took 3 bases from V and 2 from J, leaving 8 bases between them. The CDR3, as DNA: TGCAGCGTTGATTCTGGTGGCAATCAGCCCCAGCATTTT. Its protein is CSVDSGGNQPQHF.

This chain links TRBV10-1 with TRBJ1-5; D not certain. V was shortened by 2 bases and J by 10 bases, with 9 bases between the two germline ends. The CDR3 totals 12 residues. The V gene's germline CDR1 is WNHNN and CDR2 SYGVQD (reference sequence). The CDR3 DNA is TGCGCCAGCAGTGAGAATGGTAAACCCCAGCATTTT. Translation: CASSENGKPQHF.

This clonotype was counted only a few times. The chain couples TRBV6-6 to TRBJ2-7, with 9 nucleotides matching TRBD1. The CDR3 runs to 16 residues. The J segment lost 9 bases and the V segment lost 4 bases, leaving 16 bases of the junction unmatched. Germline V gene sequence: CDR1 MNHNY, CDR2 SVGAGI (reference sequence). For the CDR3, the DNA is TGTGCCAGCAGTTCCCAAGGAAGGACAGGGGTGGCTGGGCAGTACTTC. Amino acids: CASSSQGRTGVAGQYF.

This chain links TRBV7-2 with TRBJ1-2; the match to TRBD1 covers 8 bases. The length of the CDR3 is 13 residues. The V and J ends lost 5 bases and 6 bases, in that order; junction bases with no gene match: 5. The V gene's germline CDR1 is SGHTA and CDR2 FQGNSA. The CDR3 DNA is TGTGCCAGCAGCCCCCAGGGGGCAAATGGCTACACCTTC. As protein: CASSPQGANGYTF.

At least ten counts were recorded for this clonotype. The CDR3 DNA reads as TGCGCCAGCAGCTTGTGGGGCCTGAGCGGGAGGGACTCCTACAATGAGCAGTTCTTC. Protein: CASSLWGLSGRDSYNEQFF. The chain combines TRBV5-1 with TRBJ2-1; the match to TRBD2 covers 10 bases. The CDR3 consists of 19 residues. V lost 1 base, J lost 0 bases, and 10 bases stayed unmatched. Germline assignment: CDR1 SGHRS and CDR2 YFSETQ.

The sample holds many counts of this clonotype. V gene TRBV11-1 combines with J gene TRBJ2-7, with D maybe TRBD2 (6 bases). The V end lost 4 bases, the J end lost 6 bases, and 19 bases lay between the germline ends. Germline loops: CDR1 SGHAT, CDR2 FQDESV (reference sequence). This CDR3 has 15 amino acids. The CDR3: CASSWRGALASEQYF. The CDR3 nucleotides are TGTGCCAGCAGCTGGAGGGGCGCCTTGGCTTCCGAGCAGTACTTC.

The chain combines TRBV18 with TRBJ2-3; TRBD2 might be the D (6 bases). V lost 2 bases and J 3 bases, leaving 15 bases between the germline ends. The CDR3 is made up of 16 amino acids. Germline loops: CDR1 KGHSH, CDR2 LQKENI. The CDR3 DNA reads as TGTGCCAGCTCACCATCGATGGCGGGAAGTACAGATACGCAGTATTTT. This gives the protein CASSPSMAGSTDTQYF.

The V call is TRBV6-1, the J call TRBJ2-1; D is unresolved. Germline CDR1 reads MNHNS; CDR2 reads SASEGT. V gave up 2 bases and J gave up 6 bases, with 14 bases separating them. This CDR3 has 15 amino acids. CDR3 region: CASSEPGGSTNEQFF. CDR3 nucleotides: TGTGCCAGCAGTGAACCTGGCGGATCTACCAATGAGCAGTTCTTC.

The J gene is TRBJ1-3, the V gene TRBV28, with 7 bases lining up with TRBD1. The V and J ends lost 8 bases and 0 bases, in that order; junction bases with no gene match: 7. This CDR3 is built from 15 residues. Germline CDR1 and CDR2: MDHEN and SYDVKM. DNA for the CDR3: TGTGCCAGCCTCGATCAGGGGGGCTCTGGAAACACCATATATTTT. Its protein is CASLDQGGSGNTIYF. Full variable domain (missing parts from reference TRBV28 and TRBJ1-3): DVKVTQSSRYLVKRTGEKVFLECVQDMDHENMFWYRQDPGLGLRLIYFSYDVKMKEKGDIPEGYSVSREKKERFSLILESASTNQTSMYLCASLDQGGSGNTIYFGEGSWLTVV.

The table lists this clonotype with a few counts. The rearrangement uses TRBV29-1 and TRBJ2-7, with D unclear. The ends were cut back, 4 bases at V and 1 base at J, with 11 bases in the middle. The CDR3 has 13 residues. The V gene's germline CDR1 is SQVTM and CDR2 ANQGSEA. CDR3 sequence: CSVVSAQSYEQYF. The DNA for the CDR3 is TGCAGCGTTGTCTCCGCGCAATCCTACGAGCAGTACTTC.

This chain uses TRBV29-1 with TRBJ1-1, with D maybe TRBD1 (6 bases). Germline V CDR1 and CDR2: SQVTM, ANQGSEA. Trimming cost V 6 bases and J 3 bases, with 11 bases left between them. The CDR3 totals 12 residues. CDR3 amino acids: CSVASGDTEAFF. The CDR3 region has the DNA TGCAGCGTCGCTTCAGGGGACACTGAAGCTTTCTTT.

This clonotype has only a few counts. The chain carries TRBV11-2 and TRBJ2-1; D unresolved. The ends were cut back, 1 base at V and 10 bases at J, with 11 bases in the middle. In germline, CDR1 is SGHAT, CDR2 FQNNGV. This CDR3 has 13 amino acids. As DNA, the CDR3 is TGTGCCAGCAGCTTAGGGCTGGAAGGGGAGCAGTTCTTC. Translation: CASSLGLEGEQFF.

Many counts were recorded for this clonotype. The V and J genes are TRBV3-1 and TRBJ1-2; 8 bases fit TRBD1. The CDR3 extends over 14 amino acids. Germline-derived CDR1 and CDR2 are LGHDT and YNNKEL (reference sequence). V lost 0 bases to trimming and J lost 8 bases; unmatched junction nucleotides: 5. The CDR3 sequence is CASSQDRGRGGYTF. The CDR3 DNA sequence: TGTGCCAGCAGCCAAGACAGGGGGCGGGGAGGCTACACCTTC. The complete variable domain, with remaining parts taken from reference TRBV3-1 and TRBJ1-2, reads DTAVSQTPKYLVTQMGNDKSIKCEQNLGHDTMYWYKQDSKKFLKIMFSYNNKELIINETVPNRFSPKSPDKAHLNLHINSLELGDSAVYFCASSQDRGRGGYTFGSGTRLTVV.

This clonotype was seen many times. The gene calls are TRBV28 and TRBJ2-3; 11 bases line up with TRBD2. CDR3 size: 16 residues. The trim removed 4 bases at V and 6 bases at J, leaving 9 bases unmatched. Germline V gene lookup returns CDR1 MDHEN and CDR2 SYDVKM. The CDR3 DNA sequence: TGTGCCAGCAGTTCCACTAGCGGGAGTACCGGGGATACGCAGTATTTT. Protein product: CASSSTSGSTGDTQYF.